Listed here are 25 T cell receptor beta chains from one sample, sequenced in a study of blood T cell repertoires in COVID-19. Profiled with immunoSEQ multiplex PCR; TCRdb holds only in-frame clones, not every one. The data hold approximately 100,000 clones, with approximately 92% observed a single time. The sequenced sample was peripheral blood. The receptors here all came from a man aged 50 to 59 with active COVID-19.

The chain has TRBV28 and TRBJ2-5; TRBD2 aligns across 14 bases. This CDR3 has 17 amino acids. Trimming cost V 5 bases and J 1 base; bases outside gene matches: 6. CDR1 is MDHEN and CDR2 is SYDVKM in the germline V gene. As DNA, the CDR3 is TGTGCCAGCAGTACGTTCGGACTAGCGGGAGGCCAAGAGACCCAGTACTTC. Translating gives CASSTFGLAGGQETQYF.

The chain is built from TRBV6-4 and TRBJ2-3, with TRBD2 identical over 12 bases. Germline trimming cut 8 bases from V and 1 base from J; bases unmatched to any gene: 4. Germline V gives CDR1 MRHNA, CDR2 SNTAGT. The CDR3 totals 15 residues. CDR3 coding DNA: TGTGCCAGCTCGGGACTAGCGGGCGGCACAGATACGCAGTATTTT. Translating it yields CASSGLAGGTDTQYF.

The rearrangement uses TRBV7-2 and TRBJ2-3, with a tentative D call TRBD2 (6 bases). Germline V lookup: CDR1 SGHTA, CDR2 FQGNSA. CDR3 size: 12 residues. V was shortened by 5 bases and J by 8 bases, with 11 bases between the two germline ends. CDR3 DNA: TGTGCCAGCAGCGGCGGGGAAGCTACGCAGTATTTT. Its translation is CASSGGEATQYF.

This chain connects TRBV3-1 (or the pseudogene TRBV3-2) to TRBJ1-4, with 10 bases fitting TRBD1. Trimming cost V 8 bases and J 5 bases; bases outside gene matches: 5. This CDR3 spans 14 amino acids. Germline values: CDR1 LGHDT, CDR2 YNNKEL (reference sequence). CDR3 residues: CASSGTGVNEKLFF. The CDR3 nucleotides read TGTGCCAGCTCCGGGACAGGGGTAAATGAAAAACTGTTTTTT.

The J gene is TRBJ1-2, the V gene TRBV5-6; TRBD1 aligns across 7 bases. This CDR3 comprises 14 residues. Germline V CDR1 and CDR2: SGHDT, YYEEEE. V lost 0 bases, J lost 4 bases, and 3 bases stayed unmatched. CDR3 sequence (DNA): TGTGCCAGCAGCTTGGAGGGGGCAGTCTATGGCTACACCTTC. Translated: CASSLEGAVYGYTF. The variable domain in full, with the rest retrieved from reference TRBV5-6 and TRBJ1-2, is DAGVTQSPTHLIKTRGQQVTLRCSPKSGHDTVSWYQQALGQGPQFIFQYYEEEERQRGNFPDRFSGHQFPNYSSELNVNALLLGDSALYLCASSLEGAVYGYTFGSGTRLTVV.

This sequence joins TRBV5-4 and TRBJ1-6; possibly TRBD1 for D (5 bases). The CDR3 loop spans 12 amino acids. Trimming cost V 4 bases and J 7 bases, with 6 bases left between them. CDR1 SGHNT and CDR2 YYREEE come from the germline V gene (reference sequence). CDR3 coding DNA: TGTGCCAGCAGCCCAGGGAATTCACCCCTCCACTTT. Its protein is CASSPGNSPLHF.

A few counts support this clone. The chain uses TRBV4-1 and TRBJ1-3; D is perhaps TRBD1 (5 bases). The CDR3 extends over 18 amino acids. Germline CDR1 MGHRA, CDR2 YSYEKL. The germline V and J ends were trimmed by 4 bases and 4 bases, with 23 bases remaining between them. The CDR3 loop is CASSLGPPPGGAGNTIYF. DNA of the CDR3: TGCGCCAGCAGCCTCGGTCCCCCCCCGGGAGGGGCAGGAAACACCATATATTTT.

The CDR3, as DNA: TGTGCCAGCAGCTCGCTAGCGGGAGAAGAGACCCAGTACTTC. It is translated as CASSSLAGEETQYF. The gene calls are TRBV9 and TRBJ2-5; 10 positions match TRBD2. The CDR3 runs to 14 residues. Trimming cost V 4 bases and J 3 bases; bases outside gene matches: 3. Germline CDR1 reads SGDLS; CDR2 reads YYNGEE. Based on the CDR3 plus reference TRBV9 and TRBJ2-5, the full variable domain is DSGVTQTPKHLITATGQRVTLRCSPRSGDLSVYWYQQSLDQGLQFLIQYYNGEERAKGNILERFSAQQFPDLHSELNLSSLELGDSALYFCASSSLAGEETQYFGPGTRLLVL.

This chain links TRBV6-6 with TRBJ2-7; D gene ambiguous. Germline CDR1 is MNHNY and CDR2 is SVGAGI (reference sequence). V lost 7 bases to trimming and J lost 0 bases, with 13 bases between them. This CDR3 region has 14 residues. The CDR3 loop reads CASTPNRDSYEQYF. The CDR3 DNA is TGTGCCAGCACTCCTAATAGAGACTCCTACGAGCAGTACTTC.

The chain carries TRBV9 and TRBJ1-5; D uncertain. The CDR3 extends over 14 amino acids. V was cut by 4 bases and J by 5 bases, with 13 bases left in between. Germline-derived CDR1 and CDR2 are SGDLS and YYNGEE. CDR3 residues: CASSQRGGHQPQHF. CDR3 sequence (DNA): TGTGCCAGCAGCCAGCGCGGCGGTCATCAGCCCCAGCATTTT.

The chain employs TRBV15 and TRBJ1-4, with 9 bases fitting TRBD1. The CDR3 spans 15 residues. The germline V gene has CDR1 LNHNV and CDR2 YYDKDF (reference sequence). The ends lost 0 bases at V and 10 bases at J; junction bases unmatched: 6. The DNA of the CDR3 is TGTGCCACCAGCAGAGATCTAGAGGGACAGGGAAAACTGTTTTTT. It translates to CATSRDLEGQGKLFF.

The rearrangement links TRBV3-1 (or the pseudogene TRBV3-2) to TRBJ1-5; 9 bases map to TRBD1. The CDR3 consists of 18 residues. The V gene's germline CDR1 is LGHDT and CDR2 YNNKEL (reference sequence). Unmatched junction bases numbered 8, after V lost 0 bases and J lost 2 bases. The CDR3 here is CASSQDSTGGKGNQPQHF. The CDR3 DNA reads as TGTGCCAGCAGCCAAGATAGTACAGGGGGCAAGGGCAATCAGCCCCAGCATTTT.

The rearrangement uses TRBV3-1 (or the pseudogene TRBV3-2) and TRBJ2-6, with D unresolved. The length of the CDR3 is 15 residues. The V gene lost 1 base and the J gene lost 0 bases, with 4 bases spanning the gap. Germline V gene data show CDR1 as LGHDT and CDR2 as YNNKEL (reference sequence). Here the CDR3 DNA reads TGTGCCAGCAGCCAAGGGAGCTCTGGGGCCAACGTCCTGACTTTC. It is translated as CASSQGSSGANVLTF.

V and J are TRBV2 and TRBJ2-7; 8 positions agree with TRBD2. Germline-derived CDR1 and CDR2 are SNHLY and FYNNEI. The CDR3 consists of 14 residues. With V trimmed by 7 bases and J by 3 bases, 8 bases remained unmatched. CDR3 in DNA: TGTGCCAGCACTCGGGGGGGAGGTTTCTACGAGCAGTACTTC. Its translation: CASTRGGGFYEQYF.

The genes are TRBV24-1 and TRBJ2-7, with TRBD1 identical over 9 bases. Germline CDR1 KGHDR, CDR2 SFDVKD. The J segment lost 3 bases and the V segment lost 4 bases, leaving 6 bases of the junction unmatched. The CDR3 runs to 15 residues. The CDR3 DNA reads TGTGCCACCAGTGAACGGACAGGGGACCTCTACGAGCAGTACTTC. The encoded protein is CATSERTGDLYEQYF.

This clone was seen a few times. The chain couples TRBV7-9 to TRBJ1-2; the D gene is possibly TRBD1 (5 bases). The V end lost 6 bases, the J end lost 1 base, and 21 bases lay between the germline ends. The CDR3 runs 17 residues. Germline-derived CDR1 and CDR2 are SEHNR and FQNEAQ (reference sequence). The CDR3 bases are TGTGCCAGCAGTCCAATCGCGTCGGCGGGGGTTAACTATGGCTACACCTTC. Its translation is CASSPIASAGVNYGYTF. The full variable domain, in which reference TRBV7-9 and TRBJ1-2 provide the parts outside the CDR3, is DTGVSQNPRHKITKRGQNVTFRCDPISEHNRLYWYRQTLGQGPEFLTYFQNEAQLEKSRLLSDRFSAERPKGSFSTLEIQRTEQGDSAMYLCASSPIASAGVNYGYTFGSGTRLTVV.

This chain uses TRBV30 with TRBJ2-2, with 10 bases aligning to TRBD2. Trimming took 2 bases from V and 1 from J; bases not matched to a gene: 1. CDR1 is GTSNPN, CDR2 SVGIG, per germline (reference sequence). This CDR3 has 15 amino acids. In DNA form, the CDR3 reads TGTGCCTGGAGTCGACTAGCGGGGAACACCGGGGAGCTGTTTTTT. This codes for CAWSRLAGNTGELFF.

As DNA, the CDR3 is TGTGCCAGCAACGGACAGGGGCGAGCCCCCGGTGAAGCTTTCTTT. Translating gives CASNGQGRAPGEAFF. The rearrangement joins TRBV5-6 to TRBJ1-1, with 9 bases aligning to TRBD1. The V gene's germline CDR1 is SGHDT and CDR2 YYEEEE. Trimming removed 6 bases from V and 7 bases from J; junction bases left unmatched: 13. CDR3 length equals 15 residues.

The chain couples TRBV2 to TRBJ1-1, with 9 bases fitting TRBD1. The ends lost 6 bases at V and 1 base at J; junction bases unmatched: 6. This CDR3 spans 15 amino acids. Germline V CDR1 and CDR2: SNHLY, FYNNEI. CDR3 nucleotides: TGTGCCAGCAGCCTCACAGGGGGCGCGAACACTGAAGCTTTCTTT. This translates into CASSLTGGANTEAFF.

In its sample, this clone was seen a few times. The V and J genes are TRBV6-5 and TRBJ2-1, with D maybe TRBD2 (6 bases). CDR3 length: 15 amino acids. The V gene's germline CDR1 is MNHEY and CDR2 SVGAGI. Trimming removed 5 bases at V and 6 bases at J, with 17 bases between. CDR3 amino acids: CASSPGTSTTNEQFF. In nucleotides, the CDR3 is TGTGCCAGCAGTCCCGGGACTTCCACGACCAATGAGCAGTTCTTC.

This chain links TRBV19 with TRBJ1-1; D perhaps matches TRBD1 (5 bases). Germline CDR1 reads LNHDA; CDR2 reads SQIVND (reference sequence). V was cut by 1 base and J by 4 bases, with 13 bases left in between. CDR3 size: 15 residues. Here the CDR3 reads CASSIGGGVGTEAFF. DNA for the CDR3: TGTGCCAGTAGTATAGGGGGGGGAGTCGGCACTGAAGCTTTCTTT.

The chain carries TRBV5-1 and TRBJ2-3; TRBD2 aligns across 9 bases. CDR3 size: 15 residues. Germline CDR1 is SGHRS and CDR2 is YFSETQ. The junction had 9 bases not matched to a gene; V was cut back by 5 bases and J by 5 bases. CDR3 nucleotide sequence: TGCGCCAGCAGGTCGAAACTAGCGGGCGGAGATACGCAGTATTTT. The encoded protein is CASRSKLAGGDTQYF.

V gene TRBV11-2 combines with J gene TRBJ2-7; D is ambiguous. The ends were cut back, 4 bases at V and 2 bases at J, with 15 bases in the middle. The germline V gene encodes CDR1 SGHAT and CDR2 FQNNGV. The CDR3 has 15 amino acids. The CDR3 loop is CASSYSNSQAYEQYF. CDR3 bases: TGTGCCAGCAGCTACTCTAACAGCCAGGCCTACGAGCAGTACTTC.

The chain combines TRBV11-2 with TRBJ1-1; D ambiguous. CDR1 SGHAT and CDR2 FQNNGV come from the germline V gene. V was clipped by 3 bases and J by 1 base, with 3 bases between them. CDR3 length: 12 residues. The CDR3 loop is CASSFRNTEAFF. The CDR3 DNA follows: TGTGCCAGCAGCTTTAGGAACACTGAAGCTTTCTTT.

The rearrangement links TRBV5-1 to TRBJ2-7, with 9 bases aligning to TRBD2. CDR3 length equals 15 residues. CDR1 and CDR2 from the germline V gene are SGHRS and YFSETQ. The V and J ends lost 2 bases and 6 bases, in that order; junction bases with no gene match: 9. The chain's CDR3 is CASSFVAGVRSEQYF. CDR3 DNA: TGCGCCAGCAGCTTTGTAGCGGGAGTAAGGAGCGAGCAGTACTTC. The full variable domain, its missing parts supplied by reference TRBV5-1 and TRBJ2-7, is KAGVTQTPRYLIKTRGQQVTLSCSPISGHRSVSWYQQTPGQGLQFLFEYFSETQRNKGNFPGRFSGRQFSNSRSEMNVSTLELGDSALYLCASSFVAGVRSEQYFGPGTRLTVT.